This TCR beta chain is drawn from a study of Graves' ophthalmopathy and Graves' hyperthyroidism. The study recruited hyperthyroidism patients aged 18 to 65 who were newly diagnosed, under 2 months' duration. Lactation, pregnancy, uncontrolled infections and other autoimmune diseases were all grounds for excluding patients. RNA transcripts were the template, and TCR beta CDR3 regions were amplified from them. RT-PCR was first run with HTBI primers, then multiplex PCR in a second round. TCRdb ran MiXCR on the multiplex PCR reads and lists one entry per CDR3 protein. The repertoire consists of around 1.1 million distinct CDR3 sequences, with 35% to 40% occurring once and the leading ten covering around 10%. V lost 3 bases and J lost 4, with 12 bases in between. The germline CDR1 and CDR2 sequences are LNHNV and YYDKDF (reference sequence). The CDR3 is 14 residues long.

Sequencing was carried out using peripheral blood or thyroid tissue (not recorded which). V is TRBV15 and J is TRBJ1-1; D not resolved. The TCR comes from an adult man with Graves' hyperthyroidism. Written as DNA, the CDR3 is TGTGCCACCAGCAGTTTAGAATTCTCCACTGAAGCTTTCTTT. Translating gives CATSSLEFSTEAFF.